The rows below give T cell receptor beta chains drawn from one sample of a study of blood T cell repertoires in COVID-19. The assay was immunoSEQ multiplex PCR, and TCRdb's table has in-frame clones only and misses some. The data hold hundreds of thousands of clones, with roughly 89% observed a single time. Sequences were obtained from peripheral blood. These receptors were taken from a man aged 55 to 70 who had recovered from COVID-19. Each CDR3 is given with its conserved first and last residue. D genes are given only for firm matches. Size values are once, few and many counts, or a class for expanded clones, and some rows have none.

v_gene	d_gene	abundance	j_gene	CDR3aa	CDR3nt
TRBV5-4	NA	NA	TRBJ2-7	CASSLAAGSHEQYF	TGTGCCAGCAGCTTGGCCGCAGGGTCCCACGAGCAGTACTTC
TRBV19	TRBD1	once	TRBJ1-2	CASSRPASDRGKRGYTF	TGTGCCAGTAGTAGACCCGCCAGCGACAGGGGTAAGCGTGGCTACACCTTC
TRBV19	TRBD1	once	TRBJ1-2	CASSIGGQGTANYGYTF	TGTGCCAGTAGTATAGGTGGACAGGGTACGGCTAACTATGGCTACACCTTC
TRBV30	NA	many	TRBJ2-7	CAWREGTEGSYEQYF	TGTGCCTGGAGGGAGGGGACGGAGGGGTCCTACGAGCAGTACTTC
TRBV6-5	TRBD1	NA	TRBJ1-1	CASSYIPGQGNTEAFF	TGTGCCAGCAGTTACATCCCCGGACAGGGAAACACTGAAGCTTTCTTT
TRBV28	NA	once	TRBJ1-4	CASSSSTNEKLFF	TGTGCCAGCAGCAGTTCAACTAATGAAAAACTGTTTTTT
TRBV9	NA	NA	TRBJ2-3	CASSVVATDTQYF	TGTGCCAGCAGCGTAGTAGCTACAGATACGCAGTATTTT
TRBV2	NA	few	TRBJ1-4	CASRVEQGRNEKLFF	TGTGCCAGCAGGGTCGAACAGGGCCGTAATGAAAAACTGTTTTTT
TRBV5-1	NA	NA	TRBJ1-6	CASSLDPEASPLHF	TGCGCCAGCAGCTTGGACCCTGAGGCTTCACCCCTCCACTTT
TRBV5-1	NA	NA	TRBJ2-1	CASSLGAYNEQFF	TGCGCCAGCAGCTTAGGGGCCTACAATGAGCAGTTCTTC